These 14 T cell receptor beta chains were sequenced from one sample in a study of cytomegalovirus exposure and HLA in healthy donors. The study ran its PCR with 60 Vbeta and 13 Jbeta primers. Sequencing was performed with immunoSEQ multiplex PCR; in TCRdb, only in-frame clones are kept and a portion is missing. The sample shows around 100,000 clones, about 81% of them seen only once. The sample taken for sequencing was PBMCs. These receptors were collected from a young man in good health and CMV-seronegative.

The chain combines TRBV19 with TRBJ2-1; TRBD2 matches at 12 bases. Germline CDR1 reads LNHDA; CDR2 reads SQIVND (reference sequence). The CDR3 has 20 amino acids. With 5 bases clipped from V and 0 bases from J, the junction kept 14 bases outside the gene matches. CDR3 sequence: CASSPRQRLAGANSYNEQFF. The CDR3 nucleotides are TGTGCCAGTAGTCCCCGGCAGCGACTAGCGGGAGCCAACTCCTACAATGAGCAGTTCTTC.

The chain links TRBV18 to TRBJ1-1, with D unclear. Germline assignment: CDR1 KGHSH and CDR2 LQKENI. V lost 3 bases and J 4 bases, leaving 9 bases between the germline ends. There are 13 residues in the CDR3. CDR3 DNA: TGTGCCAGCTCACCCCTGGAGCGCACTGAAGCTTTCTTT. It specifies CASSPLERTEAFF.

This chain connects TRBV19 to TRBJ2-1, with D possibly matching TRBD2 (7 bases). In germline, CDR1 is LNHDA, CDR2 SQIVND (reference sequence). This CDR3 comprises 17 residues. Deletions cut 9 bases from V and 4 bases from J, with 25 bases between. CDR3 loop: CASSYGGLGLGYNEQFF. The CDR3 DNA sequence: TGTGCCAGCTCCTACGGGGGGCTTGGGTTAGGGTACAATGAGCAGTTCTTC.

The gene calls are TRBV11-2 and TRBJ1-2; D might be TRBD1 (5 bases). The CDR3 sequence is 14 residues long. Per germline, CDR1 SGHAT and CDR2 FQNNGV. Trimming removed 2 bases from V and 2 bases from J, with 9 bases in between. The CDR3 DNA sequence: TGTGCCAGCAGCTTAATATCAGGGAACTATGGCTACACCTTC. Its translation is CASSLISGNYGYTF.

The chain uses TRBV1 and TRBJ2-7; TRBD2, the table's D call, was not compared with the DNA. TRBV1 is a known pseudogene. The CDR3 is made up of 15 amino acids. In DNA form, the CDR3 reads TGCACCAGCAGCCAAGTCACTAGCGGGAGCTACGAGCAGTACTTC. Its protein is CTSSQVTSGSYEQYF.

V usage is TRBV9 and J usage is TRBJ1-2, with D perhaps TRBD1 (5 bases). This CDR3 has 14 amino acids. Germline V gene lookup returns CDR1 SGDLS and CDR2 YYNGEE. The V gene lost 6 bases and the J gene lost 3 bases, with 15 bases spanning the gap. CDR3 sequence reads: CASTEIGVDYGYTF. The DNA of the CDR3 is TGTGCCAGCACCGAGATAGGGGTTGACTATGGCTACACCTTC. The full variable domain, its missing parts supplied by reference TRBV9 and TRBJ1-2, is DSGVTQTPKHLITATGQRVTLRCSPRSGDLSVYWYQQSLDQGLQFLIQYYNGEERAKGNILERFSAQQFPDLHSELNLSSLELGDSALYFCASTEIGVDYGYTFGSGTRLTVV.

The genes are TRBV29-1 and TRBJ1-1, with TRBD1 matching over 9 bases. CDR1 SQVTM and CDR2 ANQGSEA come from the germline V gene. The CDR3 spans 15 residues. J lost 3 bases, V lost 3 bases, and 8 bases had no gene match. CDR3 sequence: CSVDLNNRGHTEAFF. The DNA for the CDR3 is TGCAGCGTTGATCTTAATAACAGGGGGCACACTGAAGCTTTCTTT.

J is TRBJ2-3 and V is TRBV13; 10 positions agree with TRBD1. Unmatched junction bases numbered 5, after V lost 5 bases and J lost 3 bases. This CDR3 region has 15 residues. Germline loops: CDR1 PRHDT, CDR2 FYEKMQ (reference sequence). This CDR3 is CASSAGQGGTDTQYF. CDR3 in DNA: TGTGCCAGCAGCGCCGGACAGGGGGGAACAGATACGCAGTATTTT.

The rearrangement links TRBV5-6 to TRBJ2-3, with 7 nucleotides matching TRBD1. The CDR3 length is 14 residues. Germline V CDR1 and CDR2: SGHDT, YYEEEE. The J segment lost 1 base and the V segment lost 2 bases, leaving 1 base of the junction unmatched. The CDR3 nucleotides are TGTGCCAGCAGCTTTCAGGGGGGCACAGATACGCAGTATTTT. Its translation is CASSFQGGTDTQYF.

V is TRBV28 and J is TRBJ2-1; TRBD1 is a possible D gene (6 bases). CDR1 and CDR2 from the germline V gene are MDHEN and SYDVKM. The CDR3 is 14 residues long. Deletions cut 6 bases from V and 5 bases from J, with 14 bases between. The CDR3 protein is CASRIQGWDNEQFF. The CDR3 DNA sequence: TGTGCCAGCAGGATTCAGGGGTGGGACAATGAGCAGTTCTTC.

The chain joins TRBV7-8 to TRBJ1-1, with a tentative D call TRBD1 (6 bases). V shed 4 bases and J shed 6 bases, with 15 bases lying between them. Germline CDR1 SGHVS, CDR2 FQNEAQ. The CDR3 extends over 14 amino acids. The CDR3 is CASSSTGNPSEAFF. CDR3 bases: TGTGCCAGCAGCTCCACAGGGAACCCATCTGAAGCTTTCTTT.

As DNA, the CDR3 is TGCGCCAGCAGCGGCGGGGGAACTAGCACAGATACGCAGTATTTT. Amino acids: CASSGGGTSTDTQYF. V and J are TRBV5-1 and TRBJ2-3; TRBD2 matches at 7 bases. The junction had 5 bases not matched to a gene; V was cut back by 4 bases and J by 0 bases. Germline lookup yields CDR1 SGHRS and CDR2 YFSETQ. There are 15 residues in the CDR3.

The chain is built from TRBV25-1 and TRBJ1-2; D remains unclear. Germline V gene lookup returns CDR1 MGHDK and CDR2 SYGVNS. V lost 4 bases, J lost 1 base, and 4 bases lay in between. The CDR3 runs to 12 residues. In DNA form, the CDR3 reads TGTGCCAGCAGTGGCAGTAACTATGGCTACACCTTC. Translation: CASSGSNYGYTF.

The count of this clone is one. This chain connects TRBV29-1 to TRBJ2-1, with 10 nucleotides matching TRBD2. Trimming took 3 bases from V and 3 from J; bases not matched to a gene: 2. Germline values: CDR1 SQVTM, CDR2 ANQGSEA. The CDR3 is made up of 14 amino acids. This CDR3 reads CSVDPSGSYNEQFF. The CDR3 DNA follows: TGCAGCGTTGACCCTAGCGGGAGCTACAATGAGCAGTTCTTC.